Shown below are 14 T cell receptor beta chains from a single sample sequenced in a study of T cells in localized non-small cell lung cancer. Profiled with immunoSEQ multiplex PCR; TCRdb holds only in-frame clones, not every one. This sample has 70,000 or so clones, with approximately 84% found just once. The sample in question was peripheral blood, obtained before any cancer treatment. The source is a female donor aged 60 or older with stage I lung adenocarcinoma.

The chain has TRBV5-1 and TRBJ1-1; TRBD1 agrees at 7 bases. Germline V gene data show CDR1 as SGHRS and CDR2 as YFSETQ. The CDR3 covers 14 residues. With V trimmed by 0 bases and J by 7 bases, 6 bases remained unmatched. The CDR3 nucleotides are TGCGCCAGCAGCTTGGATCCAGGGGGATTTGAAGCTTTCTTT. Amino acid sequence: CASSLDPGGFEAFF.

This clone occurred once. J is TRBJ1-4 and V is TRBV27, with 8 bases matching TRBD1. CDR3 size: 14 residues. V was clipped by 2 bases and J by 5 bases; unmatched bases: 1. CDR1 and CDR2 (germline): MNHEY, SMNVEV (reference sequence). In DNA form, the CDR3 reads TGTGCCAGCAGTTTACAGGGGGCGAATGAAAAACTGTTTTTT. Residues: CASSLQGANEKLFF.

This chain joins TRBV19 and TRBJ1-1; D may be TRBD1 (6 bases). CDR1 LNHDA and CDR2 SQIVND come from the germline V gene (reference sequence). Trimming took off 3 bases at V and 4 bases at J, with 12 bases between the two ends. This CDR3 has 14 amino acids. CDR3 in DNA: TGTGCCAGTAGTATTCGCCAGGGGAGCACTGAAGCTTTCTTT. Translating gives CASSIRQGSTEAFF.

The chain has TRBV4-3 and TRBJ2-7, with 8 bases fitting TRBD1. With 1 base clipped from V and 3 bases from J, the junction kept 5 bases outside the gene matches. This CDR3 spans 15 amino acids. Germline CDR1 reads LGHNA; CDR2 reads YSLEER. The CDR3 is CASSQVTGAHYEQYF. The CDR3 DNA reads as TGCGCCAGCAGCCAAGTGACAGGGGCCCACTACGAGCAGTACTTC.

The gene calls are TRBV9 and TRBJ2-1, with D perhaps matching TRBD2 (6 bases). Trimming took 4 bases from V and 13 from J, leaving 15 bases between them. Germline V gives CDR1 SGDLS, CDR2 YYNGEE. The CDR3 consists of 12 residues. The CDR3 nucleotides read TGTGCCAGCAGCCCCCGAGCGGGTACCCAGTTCTTC. It yields the protein CASSPRAGTQFF.

This chain uses TRBV18 with TRBJ2-1; 8 positions agree with TRBD2. CDR1 is KGHSH, CDR2 LQKENI, per germline. This CDR3 contains 15 residues. The V gene end was trimmed by 3 bases and the J gene end by 6 bases; junction bases not matched to a gene: 7. The DNA of the CDR3 is TGTGCCAGCTCACCGGTCGGGGGGGCCTCCAATGAGCAGTTCTTC. This gives the protein CASSPVGGASNEQFF.

Details on this clone: Other DNA sequences in this sample translate to the same CDR3. The J gene is TRBJ2-7, the V gene TRBV5-6; possible D gene TRBD1, 6 bases. Germline V gene sequence: CDR1 SGHDT, CDR2 YYEEEE. Trimming stripped 4 bases from V and 3 bases from J, with 11 bases between. CDR3 size: 13 residues. The CDR3 DNA reads TGTGCCAGCAGCCTAGGGGGTGGCTACGAGCAGTACTTC. This codes for CASSLGGGYEQYF.

V usage is TRBV7-2 and J usage is TRBJ2-5; tentatively, D is TRBD2 (6 bases). Germline lookup yields CDR1 SGHTA and CDR2 FQGNSA. V lost 3 bases and J 2 bases, leaving 13 bases between the germline ends. The CDR3 extends over 15 amino acids. DNA for the CDR3: TGTGCCAGCAGCTTCGGTAGCGGACGGCAAGAGACCCAGTACTTC. This encodes CASSFGSGRQETQYF.

The J gene is TRBJ2-7, the V gene TRBV7-2; D gene ambiguous. V was trimmed by 5 bases and J by 4 bases, leaving 9 bases between them. The CDR3 has 12 amino acids. Per the germline V gene, CDR1 is SGHTA and CDR2 is FQGNSA. CDR3 DNA: TGTGCCAGCAGCATGAGTAGTTACGAGCAGTACTTC. It specifies CASSMSSYEQYF. The complete variable domain, with remaining parts taken from reference TRBV7-2 and TRBJ2-7, reads GAGVSQSPSNKVTEKGKDVELRCDPISGHTALYWYRQSLGQGLEFLIYFQGNSAPDKSGLPSDRFSAERTGGSVSTLTIQRTQQEDSAVYLCASSMSSYEQYFGPGTRLTVT.

The rearrangement joins TRBV7-2 to TRBJ2-7; D is ambiguous. Looked up from germline, CDR1 is SGHTA and CDR2 is FQGNSA. This CDR3 region has 17 residues. The germline V and J ends were trimmed by 1 base and 3 bases, with 19 bases remaining between them. Here the CDR3 DNA reads TGTGCCAGCAGCTTAGTGATCTCTGGCATCAGCCTCTACGAGCAGTACTTC. It codes for CASSLVISGISLYEQYF.

CDR3 region: CASSGQDRGRVYGYTF. CDR3 nucleotides: TGTGCCAGCAGTGGGCAGGACAGGGGAAGGGTCTATGGCTACACCTTC. This chain connects TRBV5-6 to TRBJ1-2; 9 nucleotides agree with TRBD1. V lost 5 bases, J lost 4 bases, and 12 bases stayed unmatched. Germline CDR1 reads SGHDT; CDR2 reads YYEEEE. This CDR3 is built from 16 residues. The full variable domain, its missing parts supplied by reference TRBV5-6 and TRBJ1-2, is DAGVTQSPTHLIKTRGQQVTLRCSPKSGHDTVSWYQQALGQGPQFIFQYYEEEERQRGNFPDRFSGHQFPNYSSELNVNALLLGDSALYLCASSGQDRGRVYGYTFGSGTRLTVV.

The rearrangement joins TRBV23-1 to TRBJ2-5; no firm D call. TRBV23-1 falls under the ORF class, with uncertain function. Between the trimmed V and J ends, which lost 3 bases and 7 bases, there was a span of 12 bases. This CDR3 is 13 amino acids long. This CDR3 is CASSHGRLGTQYF. The CDR3 DNA reads as TGCGCCAGCAGTCACGGTCGACTCGGGACCCAGTACTTC.

This chain links TRBV5-4 with TRBJ2-7, with a tentative D call TRBD2 (5 bases). Germline V gene sequence: CDR1 SGHNT, CDR2 YYREEE (reference sequence). CDR3 length: 13 residues. V was cut by 3 bases and J by 3 bases, with 10 bases left in between. The CDR3 nucleotides read TGTGCCAGCAGCTCGGGGAGTCGCTACGAGCAGTACTTC. This codes for CASSSGSRYEQYF.

The chain combines TRBV12-5 with TRBJ2-3, with no clear D. The germline gives CDR1 LGHNT, CDR2 FRNRAP. This CDR3 region has 12 residues. V was trimmed by 2 bases and J by 4 bases, leaving 4 bases between them. The CDR3 region is CASGLTPDTQYF. The CDR3 DNA is TGTGCTAGTGGTTTGACGCCAGATACGCAGTATTTT.